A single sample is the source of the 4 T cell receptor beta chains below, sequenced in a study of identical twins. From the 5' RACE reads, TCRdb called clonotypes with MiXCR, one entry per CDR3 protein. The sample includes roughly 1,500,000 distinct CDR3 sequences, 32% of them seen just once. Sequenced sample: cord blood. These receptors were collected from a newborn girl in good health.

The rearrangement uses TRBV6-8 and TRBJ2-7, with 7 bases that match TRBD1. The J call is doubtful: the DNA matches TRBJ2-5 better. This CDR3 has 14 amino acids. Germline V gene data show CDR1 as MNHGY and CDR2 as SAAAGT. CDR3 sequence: CASSQHRGAETQYF. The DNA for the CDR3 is TGTGCCAGCAGTCAACACAGGGGAGCGGAGACCCAGTACTTC.

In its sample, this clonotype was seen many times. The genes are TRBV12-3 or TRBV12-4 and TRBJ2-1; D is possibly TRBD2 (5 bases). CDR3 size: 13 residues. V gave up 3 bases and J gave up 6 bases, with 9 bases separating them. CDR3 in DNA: TGTGCCAGCAGTTTTCGGGGAGCCAATGAGCAGTTCTTC. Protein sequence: CASSFRGANEQFF.

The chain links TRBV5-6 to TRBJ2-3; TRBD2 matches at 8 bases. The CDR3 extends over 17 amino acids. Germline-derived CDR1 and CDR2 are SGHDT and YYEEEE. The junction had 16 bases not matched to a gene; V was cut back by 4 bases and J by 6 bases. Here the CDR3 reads CASSPKRSGGYGDTQYF. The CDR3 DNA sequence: TGTGCCAGCAGCCCCAAGCGAAGCGGGGGCTATGGGGATACGCAGTATTTT.

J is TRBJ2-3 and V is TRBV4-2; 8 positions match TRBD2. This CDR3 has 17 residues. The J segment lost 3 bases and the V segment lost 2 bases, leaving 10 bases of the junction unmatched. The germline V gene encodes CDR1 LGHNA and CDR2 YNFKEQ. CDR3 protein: CASSQPGGPGGTDTQYF. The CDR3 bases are TGTGCCAGCAGCCAACCCGGAGGGCCGGGGGGGACAGATACGCAGTATTTT.